The subject of this entry is one T cell receptor beta chain. Individuals drawn from some 25 US areas were about 18 to 100 years old. This sample is part of a study of blood T cell repertoires in COVID-19. The CDR3 has 16 residues. The junction had 4 bases not matched to a gene; V was cut back by 0 bases and J by 3 bases. CDR1 and CDR2 (germline): LNHNV, YYDKDF (reference sequence). Original data processing: Estimation of nucleated cell counts was performed using reference gene primer amplification. The data were produced by immunoSEQ multiplex PCR, yet TCRdb's version contains in-frame clones alone and is incomplete. V, J and clone size derive from that table, while D and trimming were established from the DNA sequence. This table holds a few hundred thousand clones, 80% to 90% found once.

V usage is TRBV15 and J usage is TRBJ2-3; the match to TRBD2 covers 9 bases. The sequence was collected from a woman aged 25 to 39 who had recovered from COVID-19. Sequencing input: PBMCs or T cells enriched from blood (not recorded which). The chain's CDR3 is CATSRDISGGTDTQYF. CDR3 in DNA: TGTGCCACCAGCAGAGATATTAGCGGGGGAACAGATACGCAGTATTTT. Complete variable domain (other parts from reference TRBV15 and TRBJ2-3): DAMVIQNPRYQVTQFGKPVTLSCSQTLNHNVMYWYQQKSSQAPKLLFHYYDKDFNNEADTPDNFQSRRPNTSFCFLDIRSPGLGDTAMYLCATSRDISGGTDTQYFGPGTRLTVL.